This TCR beta chain is from a study of T-cell reconstitution after alpha-beta-depleted transplantation in children. Study-level results: In patients about two months after transplant, alpha-beta T cells reportedly arose from several hundred expanded graft clones. One year post-transplant, T-cell counts and diversity were largely derived from T cells produced anew. In some patients, recipient T cells and intrathymic progenitors surviving conditioning explained high day-60 diversity.

As for this clonotype: Its antigen is as yet unknown.

The CDR3 covers 13 residues. Trimming took off 4 bases at V and 1 base at J, with 8 bases between the two ends. Germline V lookup: CDR1 SGHDT, CDR2 YYEEEE. TCRbeta library preparation incorporated unique molecular identifiers. TCRdb reprocessed the PCR reads via MiXCR and lists one record per CDR3 protein. The sample includes 700,000 to 950,000 distinct CDR3 sequences, 15% to 20% of them seen just once. The sequences come from PBMCs, mostly from graft donor cells, collected 360 days after TCRalphabeta/CD19-depleted stem cell transplant. This chain links TRBV5-6 with TRBJ1-1; possibly TRBD1 for D (5 bases). The TCR comes from a male patient younger than 18 who had a stem cell transplant for acute lymphoblastic leukemia, so the T cells may come from the graft donor. CDR3 residues: CASSDSRNTEAFF. In DNA, the CDR3 is TGTGCCAGCAGCGACAGCCGGAACACTGAAGCTTTCTTT. The entire variable domain, with the rest obtained from reference TRBV5-6 and TRBJ1-1, is as follows: DAGVTQSPTHLIKTRGQQVTLRCSPKSGHDTVSWYQQALGQGPQFIFQYYEEEERQRGNFPDRFSGHQFPNYSSELNVNALLLGDSALYLCASSDSRNTEAFFGQGTRLTVV.